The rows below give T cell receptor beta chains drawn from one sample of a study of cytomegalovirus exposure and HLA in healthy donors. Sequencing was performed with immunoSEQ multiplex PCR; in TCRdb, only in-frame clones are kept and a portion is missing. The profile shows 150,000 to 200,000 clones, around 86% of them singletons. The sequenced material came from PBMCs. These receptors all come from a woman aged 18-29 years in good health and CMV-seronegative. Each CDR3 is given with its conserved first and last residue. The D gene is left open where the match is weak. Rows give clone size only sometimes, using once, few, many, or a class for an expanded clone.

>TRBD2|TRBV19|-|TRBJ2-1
TGTGCCAGTACCTCTCCGGGACTAGCGCCCAATGAGCAGTTCTTC
CASTSPGLAPNEQFF
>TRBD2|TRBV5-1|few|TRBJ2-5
TGCGCCAGCAGCTTCATGGGTAGCGGGAGGGGAGAGACCCAGTACTTC
CASSFMGSGRGETQYF
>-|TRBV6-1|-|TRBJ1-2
TGTGCCAGCGGGAAGGAGGGGTCTGGCTATGGCTACACCTTC
CASGKEGSGYGYTF
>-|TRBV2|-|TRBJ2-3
TGTGCCAGTACTCCGCGCCGGACAGACTACACAGATACGCAGTATTTT
CASTPRRTDYTDTQYF
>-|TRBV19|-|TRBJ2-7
TGTGCCAGTAGCATACAGAGCGGGTACGAGCAGTACTTC
CASSIQSGYEQYF
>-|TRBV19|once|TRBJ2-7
TGTGCCAGTAGTTCATCGAATCGCGCCCGTTTGCAGTACTTC
CASSSSNRARLQYF
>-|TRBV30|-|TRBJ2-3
TGTGCCTGGATCAGCGTTACTAGCACAGATACGCAGTATTTT
CAWISVTSTDTQYF
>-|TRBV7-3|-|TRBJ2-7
TGTGCCAGCAGTATGGGGCAAAGAGACGAGCAGTACTTC
CASSMGQRDEQYF
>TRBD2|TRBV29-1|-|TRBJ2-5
TGCAGCGTTGGACTAGCGGGGGGACAAGAGACCCAGTACTTC
CSVGLAGGQETQYF
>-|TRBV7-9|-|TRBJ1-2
TGTTCCAGCAGCAAAGCGGGGGACTATGGCTACACCTTC
CSSSKAGDYGYTF
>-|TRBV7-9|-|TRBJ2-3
TGTGCCAGCAGTCCCGGGGGCGGGAGTTGGGAAGATACGCAGTATTTT
CASSPGGGSWEDTQYF
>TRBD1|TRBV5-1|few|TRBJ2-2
TGCGCCAGCAGCTGCATGGCTACAGGGGTATTGTGCACCGGGGAGCTGTTTTTT
CASSCMATGVLCTGELFF
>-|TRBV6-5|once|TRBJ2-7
TGTGCCAGCAGAATTCATCGAGGGTACGAGCAGTACTTC
CASRIHRGYEQYF
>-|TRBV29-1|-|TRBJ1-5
TGCAGCGTTGCGGGGAGTAGCAATCAGCCCCAGCATTTT
CSVAGSSNQPQHF
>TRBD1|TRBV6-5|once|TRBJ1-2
TGTGCCAGCAGTAAAACGGACAGGGTCAACTATGGCTACACCTTC
CASSKTDRVNYGYTF
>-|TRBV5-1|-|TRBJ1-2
TGCGCCAGCAGGCCACAGGGAAGCTATGGCTACACCTTC
CASRPQGSYGYTF
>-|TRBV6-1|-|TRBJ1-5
TGTGCCAGCAGTCCGGGGGGGCGAGGACAGCCCCAGCATTTT
CASSPGGRGQPQHF
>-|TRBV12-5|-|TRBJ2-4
TGTGCTAGTGGCCCGGCCAAAAACATTCAGTACTTC
CASGPAKNIQYF
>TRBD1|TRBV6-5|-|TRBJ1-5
TGTGCCAGCAGCCGACAGGGGGGTGGCAATCAGCCCCAGCATTTT
CASSRQGGGNQPQHF
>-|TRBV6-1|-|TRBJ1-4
TGTGCCAGCAGTGGGGAGGGGAAGGGGATAAAACTGTTTTTT
CASSGEGKGIKLFF
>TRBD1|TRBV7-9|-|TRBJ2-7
TGTGCCAGCAGCCAAGGACAGGGGGCCTACGAGCAGTACTTC
CASSQGQGAYEQYF
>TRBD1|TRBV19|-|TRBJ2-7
TGTGCCAGTAGTATGAAACCGGGACAGGCCTACGAGCAGTACTTC
CASSMKPGQAYEQYF
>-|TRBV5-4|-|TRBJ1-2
TGTGCCAGCAGCTTGTTTCGTAGCGGGAATCGGGGCTACACCTTC
CASSLFRSGNRGYTF
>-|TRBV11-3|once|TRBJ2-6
TGTGCCAGTGACACAGGGCCCAGTGGGGCCAACGTCCTGACTTTC
CASDTGPSGANVLTF
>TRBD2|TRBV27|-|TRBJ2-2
TGTGCCAGCAGTTTATTGGGGGGACTAGCTTTATCCGGGGAGCTGTTTTTT
CASSLLGGLALSGELFF
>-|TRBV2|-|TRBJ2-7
TGTGCCAGCAGTCTAACAGGGAGTATCTCCTACGAGCAGTACTTC
CASSLTGSISYEQYF
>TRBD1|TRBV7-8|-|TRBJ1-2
TGTGCCAGCAGCTTAGTTGGGGACAGCTATGGCTACACCTTC
CASSLVGDSYGYTF
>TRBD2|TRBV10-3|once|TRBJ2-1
TGTGCCATCAGTGAAGGCTTCGTAGCGGGGGGCTACAATGAGCAGTTCTTC
CAISEGFVAGGYNEQFF
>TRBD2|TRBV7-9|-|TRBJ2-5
TGTGCCACCGCGGCGGGGGAAGAGACCCAGTACTTC
CATAAGEETQYF
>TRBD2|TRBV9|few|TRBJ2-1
TGTGCCAGCAGCCCAGTACTAGCGGGAGAGTATGAGCAGTTCTTC
CASSPVLAGEYEQFF
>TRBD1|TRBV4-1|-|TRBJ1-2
TGCGCCAGCAGCCAAGGGGTGGGACAGGGAAGGAGCAACTATGGCTACACCTTC
CASSQGVGQGRSNYGYTF
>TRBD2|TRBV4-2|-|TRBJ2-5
TGTGCCAGCAGCCTACTTGCGGGAGTCCAGAAAGGAGAGACCCAGTACTTC
CASSLLAGVQKGETQYF
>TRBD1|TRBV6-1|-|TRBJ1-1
TGTGCCAGCAGTGAACAGGGGGCCGTGAACACTGAAGCTTTCTTT
CASSEQGAVNTEAFF
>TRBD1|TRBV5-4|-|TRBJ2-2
TGTGCCAGCACCCTCTCGACAGGGGGATCCGGGGAGCTGTTTTTT
CASTLSTGGSGELFF
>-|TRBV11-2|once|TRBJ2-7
TGTGCCAGCCTCGGTCTTGGCTACGAGCAGTACTTC
CASLGLGYEQYF
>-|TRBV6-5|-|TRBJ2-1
TGTGCCAGCAGTTACCGACCAGCAGGTGAGCAGTTCTTC
CASSYRPAGEQFF
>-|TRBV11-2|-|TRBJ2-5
TGTGCCAGCAGCTTAGTGCCGGAGGGGCGGGAGACCCAGTACTTC
CASSLVPEGRETQYF
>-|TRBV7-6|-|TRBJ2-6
TGTGCCAGCAGCTCTGGAGTGGCCGCCTCTGGGGCCAACGTCCTGACTTTC
CASSSGVAASGANVLTF
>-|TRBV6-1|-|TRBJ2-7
TGTGCCAGTACACAGGGGAGGTTCTACGAGCAGTACTTC
CASTQGRFYEQYF
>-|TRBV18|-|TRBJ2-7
TGTGCCAGCTCTTCGGGGGGCGGGAACGAGCAGTACTTC
CASSSGGGNEQYF
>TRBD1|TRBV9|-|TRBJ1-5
TGTGCCAGCAGCGAGGGGACAGTTAGCAATCAGCCCCAGCATTTT
CASSEGTVSNQPQHF
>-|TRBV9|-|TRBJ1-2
TGTGCCAGCAGCGTAGCGGAGGCGCCTAACTATGGCTACACCTTC
CASSVAEAPNYGYTF
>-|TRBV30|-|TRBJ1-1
TGTGCCTGGAGTGTACACTATCTTGAAGCTTTCTTT
CAWSVHYLEAFF
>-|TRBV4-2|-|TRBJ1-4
TGTGCCAGCAGCCGTACAGAGTCAACTAATGAAAAACTGTTTTTT
CASSRTESTNEKLFF
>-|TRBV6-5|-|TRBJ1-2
TGTGCCAGCAGTGGGGCGGGCTACACCTTC
CASSGAGYTF
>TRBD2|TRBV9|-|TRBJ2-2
TGTGCCAGCAGCCGGACTAGCGGGAGGGGGAACGGGGAGCTGTTTTTT
CASSRTSGRGNGELFF
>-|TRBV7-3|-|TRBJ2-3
TGTGCCAGCAGCTTGTGGGGGGGCAACACAGATACGCAGTATTTT
CASSLWGGNTDTQYF
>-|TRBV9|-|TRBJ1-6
TGTGCCAGCAGCCCTAGGGGCGGGGGCCCCCTCCACTTT
CASSPRGGGPLHF